Each of the 3 T cell receptor beta chains below was sequenced from the same sample in a study of CD8+CD57+ T cells in acquired aplastic anemia. TCR beta VDJ and CDR3 were profiled, and genomic DNA was the template. TCRdb redid the calling of the reads with MiXCR, one entry per CDR3 protein. The sample carries a few hundred thousand distinct CDR3 sequences, around 49% recorded once. Sequencing was done on patients that had shown CD8+CD57+ cell expansion by flow cytometry. Sequences were obtained from sorted CD4+, CD8+, or CD8+CD57+ T cells (not recorded which) from PBMCs. The receptors derive from a human donor with aplastic anemia.

This chain connects TRBV5-1 to TRBJ2-7; 14 bases align to TRBD2. Germline values: CDR1 SGHRS, CDR2 YFSETQ. This CDR3 is built from 15 residues. V was clipped by 3 bases and J by 6 bases; unmatched bases: 5. This CDR3 is CASSSTGTSGGEQYF. The DNA for the CDR3 is TGCGCCAGCAGCTCCACGGGGACTAGCGGGGGCGAGCAGTACTTC.

This clonotype has ten or more counts. The J gene is TRBJ1-2, the V gene TRBV2; 7 bases are shared with TRBD1. CDR1 is SNHLY and CDR2 is FYNNEI in the germline V gene. V shed 4 bases and J 1 base; nucleotides not matched to a gene: 12. The CDR3 is made up of 17 amino acids. CDR3 sequence reads: CASSVRAGQPINYGYTF. In nucleotides, the CDR3 is TGTGCCAGCAGTGTCAGGGCGGGACAGCCCATTAACTATGGCTACACCTTC. Drawing the rest from reference TRBV2 and TRBJ1-2, the complete variable domain is EPEVTQTPSHQVTQMGQEVILRCVPISNHLYFYWYRQILGQKVEFLVSFYNNEISEKSEIFDDQFSVERPDGSNFTLKIRSTKLEDSAMYFCASSVRAGQPINYGYTFGSGTRLTVV.

The sample holds many counts of this clonotype. The chain has TRBV19 and TRBJ1-5; D may be TRBD1 (5 bases). The CDR3 extends over 15 amino acids. Germline V gene lookup returns CDR1 LNHDA and CDR2 SQIVND (reference sequence). Trimming pared 3 bases from V and 0 bases from J, leaving 9 bases between. CDR3 loop: CASSIADISNQPQHF. As DNA, the CDR3 is TGTGCCAGTAGTATCGCGGACATTAGCAATCAGCCCCAGCATTTT.